This T cell receptor (beta chain) was found in a study of vaccination and CD4 T cells after COVID-19 (dated by TCRdb to about 2022). Regarding the research as a whole: The convalescent cohort comprised six males and four females, including two Hispanic individuals, seven Caucasians, two Asians and one multiracial person. Participants got two doses of the Pfizer-BioNTech BNT162b2 vaccine (n=8) or two doses of the Moderna mRNA-1273 vaccine (n=2). Post-COVID blood samples from convalescent patients were collected a median of around 100 days after diagnosis, with a range of roughly 35 to 180 days. Post-vaccine blood samples were collected a median of approximately eleven weeks after the second vaccine dose, ranging from about 13 to 250 days. The cultures were stimulated with overlapping spike peptide pools from SARS-CoV-2 and from the common cold coronaviruses HCoV-NL63, HCoV-OC43 and HCoV-229E. In control cultures, a CEFX viral epitope pool was used as positive control, an HIV-1 Nef peptide pool was used as negative control, or no peptide was added. In over 8 COVID-19 convalescent patients and a few infection-naive healthy vaccine recipients, researchers compared the spike-specific CD4+ TCR repertoire from before mRNA vaccination with the repertoire from after.

Libraries came from PCR. DNA from cultured CD4+ T cells underwent TCR sequencing with the Oncomine TCR Beta short-read assay at the Johns Hopkins FTIC core. Genomic DNA was extracted from the cultured CD4+ T cells with the QIAamp micro DNA kit. Oncomine TCR Beta libraries from cultured CD4+ T cells were pooled using unique dual indexes and sequenced on an Illumina iSeq 100. For the original study's pipeline: Non-productive sequences were removed, and CDR3s that did not start with C, did not end with F or W, or were shorter than 7 amino acids were discarded. Antigen-specific clonotypes were identified with the MANAFEST web application by comparing peptide-stimulated wells with reference and other culture wells. An FDR below 0.05, an odds ratio above 5, and a productive frequency above 0.1% in at least two of three replicate wells were required for clones to be considered positive. A clonotype counted as cross-reactive if it showed significant expansion both in the SARS-CoV-2 spike wells and in at least one common cold coronavirus spike condition. Similarity between CDR3 sequences was evaluated in R version 3.6.1 using Levenshtein distances (stringdist) and unrooted phylogenetic trees (ape). The public reads were reanalyzed by TCRdb: fastp trimming at Q25, MiXCR alignment, in-frame beta chains only. Under each unique CDR3 protein, matching rows form one entry showing the most common genes and DNA. The V and J calls come from TCRdb's annotation, not from the publication. This sample holds just under 20,000 distinct CDR3 sequences; around 40% were observed only once. About 27% of the sample rests with the top ten.

V was cut back by 4 bases and J by 6 bases, leaving a gap of 16 bases between them. The germline V gene supplies CDR1 MNHNS and CDR2 SASEGT. There are 14 amino acids in the CDR3, from cysteine to phenylalanine inclusive. Here the CDR3 DNA is all that survives: 42 bases in frame from base 1. What the research found in general, with its limitations: Among convalescent patients, a median about 90% of the SARS-CoV-2-reactive clones seen after vaccination appeared only after vaccination, which suggests priming specific to the vaccine. Nearly all vaccine-specific clones in convalescent patients (304 of 307) were mono-reactive for SARS-CoV-2 spike rather than cross-reactive with common cold coronaviruses. The number of convalescent patients in the study was relatively small, and the study did not examine early timepoints following natural infection. Although the median number of SARS-CoV-2-reactive clonotypes went up from roughly 23 after infection to some 37 after vaccination, the increase was not significant.

Note on this clonotype: It lacks a known antigen. It has no much larger one-base neighbor in the sample; base qualities were not kept.

In the paper's terms, the treatment or condition label means: roughly 11-day PBMC culture with coronavirus spike peptide pools or control peptides (ViraFEST assay). The ViraFEST assay was used in the study, in which antigen-specific T cells were expanded with peptide pools and expanded clonotypes were subsequently identified by TCR sequencing. Negative nucleocapsid antibody tests taken both before and after vaccination confirmed that the healthy vaccine recipients had no prior SARS-CoV-2 infection. Roughly 2.1 million PBMCs per well were cultured in IMDM with approximately 5.2% human AB serum and 9 to 10 IU/ml IL-2, plus 10 ug/ml peptide pools. On days 3 and 7, half of the culture medium was replaced with fresh IL-2-containing medium. Once the cells had been in culture for over nine days, the EasySep CD4+ T cell isolation kit was used to isolate CD4+ T cells by negative selection. PBMCs were separated from whole blood using Ficoll-Paque Plus gradient centrifugation and then either used fresh or cryopreserved at -140C. In general, triplicate wells were set up for every culture condition.

The receptor was derived from a human donor who received a COVID-19 vaccine. The sequence links TRBV6-1 to TRBJ2-7, with an unclear D gene assignment. The specimen comprised CD4+ T cells from blood, cultured in vitro, sampled before SARS-CoV-2 vaccination. The nucleotides are TGTGCCAGCAGTGTTGATTCTGAAGTAAGCGAGCAGTACTTC. This sequence encodes CASSVDSEVSEQYF.